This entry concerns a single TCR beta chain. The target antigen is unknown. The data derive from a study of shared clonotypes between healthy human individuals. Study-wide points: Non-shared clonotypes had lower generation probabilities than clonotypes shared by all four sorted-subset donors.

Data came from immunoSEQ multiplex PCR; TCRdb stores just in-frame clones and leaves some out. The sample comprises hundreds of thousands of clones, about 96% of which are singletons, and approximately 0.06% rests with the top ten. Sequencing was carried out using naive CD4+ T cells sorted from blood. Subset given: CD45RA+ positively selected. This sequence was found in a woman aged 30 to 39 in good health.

CDR3 residues: CASRGLAGKTGELFF. The CDR3 nucleotides read TGTGCCAGCAGGGGACTAGCGGGAAAAACCGGGGAGCTGTTTTTT. V usage is TRBV27 and J usage is TRBJ2-2; 13 nucleotides match TRBD2. J gave up 5 bases and V 6 bases, and 3 bases lay outside the gene matches. Germline V gene lookup returns CDR1 MNHEY and CDR2 SMNVEV (reference sequence). This CDR3 has 15 residues.